Below, 21 T cell receptor beta chains from the same sample are listed, as sequenced in a study of blood T cell repertoires in COVID-19. Using immunoSEQ multiplex PCR, the repertoire was profiled, and TCRdb retains in-frame clones only, with some absent. The sample yields around 250,000 clones, 86% seen once. Sequencing used peripheral blood. Receptors originate from a man aged 35 to 55 with active or convalescent COVID-19.

The rearrangement uses TRBV5-1 and TRBJ1-1, with 9 bases identical to TRBD1. CDR1 and CDR2 (germline): SGHRS, YFSETQ. The CDR3 has 14 amino acids. V lost 4 bases to trimming and J lost 2 bases; unmatched junction nucleotides: 3. The CDR3 sequence: CASSEGQGNTEAFF. CDR3 in DNA: TGCGCCAGCAGCGAGGGACAGGGAAACACTGAAGCTTTCTTT.

The chain couples TRBV27 to TRBJ2-7; D is perhaps TRBD1 (6 bases). Trimming stripped 3 bases from V and 3 bases from J, with 12 bases between. Germline V gives CDR1 MNHEY, CDR2 SMNVEV (reference sequence). The CDR3 has 14 residues. The CDR3 coding sequence is TGTGCCAGCAGTTTCCGGGACATCAGCTACGAGCAGTACTTC. Its protein is CASSFRDISYEQYF.

The gene calls are TRBV2 and TRBJ2-7; no firm D call. The germline V and J ends were trimmed by 1 base and 2 bases, with 12 bases remaining between them. CDR3 length: 15 residues. Germline V gives CDR1 SNHLY, CDR2 FYNNEI. The chain's CDR3 is CASSEGQSLTYEQYF. In DNA, the CDR3 is TGTGCCAGCAGTGAAGGCCAGTCCTTAACCTACGAGCAGTACTTC. Supplemented by reference TRBV2 and TRBJ2-7, the full variable domain reads EPEVTQTPSHQVTQMGQEVILRCVPISNHLYFYWYRQILGQKVEFLVSFYNNEISEKSEIFDDQFSVERPDGSNFTLKIRSTKLEDSAMYFCASSEGQSLTYEQYFGPGTRLTVT.

The chain uses TRBV19 and TRBJ1-4; D remains unclear. Per the germline V gene, CDR1 is LNHDA and CDR2 is SQIVND (reference sequence). V lost 2 bases, J lost 10 bases, and 14 bases lay in between. CDR3 length equals 14 residues. CDR3 sequence reads: CASSITVGGGKLFF. The CDR3 DNA is TGTGCCAGTAGTATAACGGTTGGAGGTGGAAAACTGTTTTTT.

CDR3 protein: CASSFEDRGGEQFF. The CDR3 DNA reads TGTGCCAGCAGTTTCGAGGACAGGGGCGGTGAGCAGTTCTTC. The V and J genes are TRBV28 and TRBJ2-1; 9 bases match TRBD1. J was trimmed by 9 bases and V by 3 bases; bases with no gene match: 6. The CDR3 loop spans 14 amino acids. Germline V gene sequence: CDR1 MDHEN, CDR2 SYDVKM.

The rearrangement joins TRBV6-5 to TRBJ2-1; weak D call: TRBD1 (6 bases). Germline CDR1 MNHEY, CDR2 SVGAGI. The CDR3 loop spans 15 amino acids. Trimming stripped 8 bases from V and 2 bases from J, with 16 bases between. The CDR3: CASQYTGTTYNEQFF. The CDR3, as DNA: TGTGCCAGCCAATACACCGGGACAACCTACAATGAGCAGTTCTTC.

This sequence joins TRBV30 and TRBJ2-3; 14 bases are a match to TRBD2. With 2 bases clipped from V and 8 bases from J, the junction kept 12 bases outside the gene matches. CDR3 length: 17 amino acids. Germline assignment: CDR1 GTSNPN and CDR2 SVGIG (reference sequence). CDR3 nucleotide sequence: TGTGCCTGGAGTAAATGGACTAGCGGGGGGATGGGGGGTACGCAGTATTTT. This translates into CAWSKWTSGGMGGTQYF.

This clone was seen ten or more times. The chain uses TRBV5-4 and TRBJ2-7; perhaps TRBD2 as D (5 bases). There are 14 residues in the CDR3. The germline gives CDR1 SGHNT, CDR2 YYREEE (reference sequence). Trimming cost V 0 bases and J 7 bases, with 14 bases left between them. The CDR3 DNA reads TGTGCCAGCAGCTTGGCCGGGAAGGGCAGAGAGCAGTACTTC. Translated, it gives CASSLAGKGREQYF.

Only one count was recorded for this clone. The V gene is TRBV19, the J gene TRBJ1-5; D remains unclear. The length of the CDR3 is 15 residues. V was shortened by 4 bases and J by 2 bases, with 12 bases between the two germline ends. Looked up from germline, CDR1 is LNHDA and CDR2 is SQIVND (reference sequence). This CDR3 reads CASSTSLRGNQPQHF. For the CDR3, the DNA is TGTGCCAGTAGTACGTCTCTTCGAGGCAATCAGCCCCAGCATTTT.

This rearrangement joins TRBV19 to TRBJ1-2; D is possibly TRBD1 (5 bases). The CDR3 extends over 15 amino acids. CDR1 and CDR2 (germline): LNHDA, SQIVND (reference sequence). V was trimmed by 1 base and J by 1 base, leaving 10 bases between them. The CDR3 DNA reads TGTGCCAGTAGTATAGGTCAGGGATTTAACTATGGCTACACCTTC. This sequence encodes CASSIGQGFNYGYTF.

In DNA form, the CDR3 reads TGTGCCAGCAGCAGAGAGGGTGCCGGTTTTAACACCGGGGAGCTGTTTTTT. Translating gives CASSREGAGFNTGELFF. The gene calls are TRBV21-1 and TRBJ2-2; TRBD2, as called in the table, went unchecked against the DNA. TRBV21-1 is classified as a pseudogene. The CDR3 is 17 amino acids.

The chain couples TRBV2 to TRBJ2-5; D is uncertain. The CDR3 has 14 residues. V was cut by 3 bases and J by 3 bases, with 11 bases left in between. Germline V gives CDR1 SNHLY, CDR2 FYNNEI. CDR3 nucleotide sequence: TGTGCCAGCAGTGATCCCGGGTCGGAAGAGACCCAGTACTTC. Translation: CASSDPGSEETQYF.

The chain uses TRBV12-5 and TRBJ2-2, with a possible D match to TRBD2 (7 bases). In germline, CDR1 is LGHNT, CDR2 FRNRAP. The ends were cut back, 4 bases at V and 3 bases at J, with 15 bases in the middle. The CDR3 length is 16 residues. CDR3 loop: CASGWGRGPDTGELFF. The CDR3 nucleotides are TGTGCTAGTGGTTGGGGGCGGGGGCCCGACACCGGGGAGCTGTTTTTT. Full variable domain (outside the CDR3, taken from reference TRBV12-5 and TRBJ2-2): DARVTQTPRHKVTEMGQEVTMRCQPILGHNTVFWYRQTMMQGLELLAYFRNRAPLDDSGMPKDRFSAEMPDATLATLKIQPSEPRDSAVYFCASGWGRGPDTGELFFGEGSRLTVL.

This chain uses TRBV3-1 (or the pseudogene TRBV3-2) with TRBJ2-1, with D tentatively TRBD1 (5 bases). In germline, CDR1 is LGHDT, CDR2 YNNKEL (reference sequence). The CDR3 is made up of 12 amino acids. V was cut by 3 bases and J by 9 bases, with 9 bases left in between. The CDR3 protein is CASSHPRGEQFF. CDR3 in DNA: TGTGCCAGCAGCCACCCTAGGGGTGAGCAGTTCTTC.

The V gene is TRBV6-5, the J gene TRBJ1-5; 9 nucleotides agree with TRBD1. The CDR3 totals 14 residues. The ends lost 6 bases at V and 5 bases at J; junction bases unmatched: 5. Germline-derived CDR1 and CDR2 are MNHEY and SVGAGI. The CDR3 reads CASRSQGAYQPQHF. Written as DNA, the CDR3 is TGTGCCAGCAGATCACAGGGGGCGTATCAGCCCCAGCATTTT.

The rearrangement links TRBV29-1 to TRBJ1-5; D unresolved. CDR3 length: 13 amino acids. Deletions cut 4 bases from V and 1 base from J, with 8 bases between. Germline V lookup: CDR1 SQVTM, CDR2 ANQGSEA. The CDR3 spells CSVGEASNQPQHF. The CDR3 DNA follows: TGCAGCGTTGGGGAGGCGAGCAATCAGCCCCAGCATTTT.

The rearrangement uses TRBV4-2 and TRBJ1-4; TRBD1 matches 8 bases. Losses at the gene ends were 1 base for V and 7 bases for J; bases not matched to a gene: 2. Per the germline V gene, CDR1 is LGHNA and CDR2 is YNFKEQ. This CDR3 spans 14 amino acids. CDR3 sequence reads: CASSQAGGGEKLFF. CDR3 bases: TGTGCCAGCAGCCAAGCAGGGGGCGGTGAAAAACTGTTTTTT.

The V and J genes are TRBV5-5 and TRBJ1-3; no reliable D call. This CDR3 contains 16 residues. The V gene's germline CDR1 is SGHKS and CDR2 YYEKEE (reference sequence). Trimming removed 3 bases at V and 5 bases at J, with 18 bases between. In DNA form, the CDR3 reads TGTGCCAGCAGCTCGGGAGCGGTCATAAAGCGAAACACCATATATTTT. As protein: CASSSGAVIKRNTIYF.

The chain links TRBV11-2 to TRBJ2-3; D unclear. Per germline, CDR1 SGHAT and CDR2 FQNNGV. With 0 bases removed from V and 1 base from J, the gap between germline ends came to 8 bases. This CDR3 contains 15 residues. The CDR3 loop reads CASSLDGSRTDTQYF. DNA of the CDR3: TGTGCCAGCAGCTTAGATGGCTCCCGCACAGATACGCAGTATTTT.

The chain is built from TRBV9 and TRBJ2-5; 7 bases match TRBD2. CDR1 SGDLS and CDR2 YYNGEE come from the germline V gene. V trimming: 0 bases; J trimming: 2 bases; junction bases outside the gene matches: 7. The CDR3 is 16 residues long. The CDR3 DNA sequence: TGTGCCAGCAGCGTAGTGGGCGGGAGCGGGCAAGAGACCCAGTACTTC. It specifies CASSVVGGSGQETQYF.

This clone was recorded only once. The chain couples TRBV5-6 to TRBJ2-3, with 12 bases aligning to TRBD2. The germline gives CDR1 SGHDT, CDR2 YYEEEE. The length of the CDR3 is 16 residues. V was clipped by 4 bases and J by 0 bases; unmatched bases: 3. CDR3 region: CASSLTSGGSTDTQYF. As DNA, the CDR3 is TGTGCCAGCAGCCTGACTAGCGGGGGTAGCACAGATACGCAGTATTTT.